The sequence of this T cell receptor (beta chain) was determined in a study of blood T cell repertoires in COVID-19. Study details: PBMCs, B-cell-depleted T cells, or T cells were the source of the cDNA or gDNA that made up the material.

The CDR3 consists of 18 residues. The ends lost 3 bases at V and 8 bases at J; junction bases unmatched: 20. The germline V gene has CDR1 MNHEY and CDR2 SMNVEV (reference sequence). Produced via immunoSEQ multiplex PCR; TCRdb's table is partial and in-frame only. The data hold just under 85,000 clones, with around 83% observed a single time. This TCR was recovered from an older woman with acute or convalescent COVID-19. Sequencing input: peripheral blood. The chain links TRBV27 to TRBJ1-2; TRBD1 aligns across 8 bases. DNA of the CDR3: TGTGCCAGCAGTTTTTCCGGACAGGGTTCTATAGATCTTTACGGCTACACCTTC. It encodes CASSFSGQGSIDLYGYTF.